This T cell receptor beta chain was documented in a study of blood T cell repertoires in COVID-19. About the research overall: COVID-19 samples, acute and convalescent, were from the United States, Italy and Spain. Sources were T cells, B-cell-depleted T cells, or PBMCs; the material itself was cDNA or gDNA.

In the authors' workflow: Amplification of reference gene primers was used by the study to estimate nucleated cell counts. The protocol was immunoSEQ multiplex PCR, while the TCRdb copy is restricted to in-frame clones and leaves out a portion. The V and J calls and clone size come from that table; D and trimming were worked out from the DNA. The data contain 200,000 to 250,000 clones, 80% to 85% of them seen just once; the ten biggest clones take up about 20%. The receptor's source is a man between 25 and 39 years old with active or convalescent COVID-19. The sequencing input was peripheral blood.

The CDR3 spells CASSLYAGEATQYF. CDR3 DNA sequence: TGCGCCAGCAGCTTGTACGCCGGGGAAGCCACCCAGTACTTC. V gene TRBV5-1 combines with J gene TRBJ2-5; tentatively, D is TRBD2 (5 bases). The V end was cut by 1 base, the J end by 8 bases, with 15 bases between. The CDR3 sequence is 14 residues long. Germline CDR1 and CDR2: SGHRS and YFSETQ. Full variable domain (outside the CDR3, taken from reference TRBV5-1 and TRBJ2-5): KAGVTQTPRYLIKTRGQQVTLSCSPISGHRSVSWYQQTPGQGLQFLFEYFSETQRNKGNFPGRFSGRQFSNSRSEMNVSTLELGDSALYLCASSLYAGEATQYFGPGTRLLVL.